These 28 T cell receptor beta chains were all obtained from the same sample, sequenced in a study of T cells in Graves' hyperthyroidism and ophthalmopathy. Researchers took RNA transcripts and amplified the TCR beta CDR3 regions from them. First-round RT-PCR with HTBI primers amplified the TCR CDR3 region. Via MiXCR, TCRdb re-called the multiplex PCR reads, giving one row per CDR3 protein. The repertoire includes over 450,000 distinct CDR3 sequences, over 13% of them detected once, and 15% to 20% sits in the top ten. The sample comprised blood. Receptors originate from a woman aged 18-29 years with Graves' hyperthyroidism.

Many counts were recorded for this clonotype. The chain recombines TRBV10-3 with TRBJ2-7, with 12 bases fitting TRBD2. Germline trimming cut 5 bases from V and 2 bases from J; bases unmatched to any gene: 7. CDR3 length equals 16 residues. CDR1 is ENHRY, CDR2 SYGVKD, per germline. CDR3 DNA sequence: TGTGCCATCAGTTCGACTAGCGGGAGTACCCCCTACGAGCAGTACTTC. It specifies CAISSTSGSTPYEQYF.

This clonotype was counted only a few times. This chain joins TRBV4-1 and TRBJ1-5; TRBD1 is a possible D gene (5 bases). CDR3 size: 14 residues. V gave up 3 bases and J gave up 4 bases, with 10 bases separating them. CDR1 MGHRA and CDR2 YSYEKL come from the germline V gene. DNA of the CDR3: TGCGCCAGCAGCCAGAAGACAGTTAATCAGCCCCAGCATTTT. Residues: CASSQKTVNQPQHF.

This clonotype was observed at least ten times. The chain couples TRBV27 to TRBJ1-5; D uncertain. CDR1 and CDR2 (germline): MNHEY, SMNVEV (reference sequence). This CDR3 is 16 amino acids long. Trimming took off 0 bases at V and 1 base at J, with 10 bases between the two ends. CDR3 amino acids: CASSLSSDGSNQPQHF. In DNA, the CDR3 is TGTGCCAGCAGTTTATCCAGCGACGGCAGCAATCAGCCCCAGCATTTT.

This clonotype was seen many times. The chain carries TRBV6-2 or TRBV6-3 and TRBJ1-1, with D possibly being TRBD1 (6 bases). The CDR3 length is 15 residues. V gave up 6 bases and J gave up 5 bases, with 19 bases separating them. Germline-derived CDR1 and CDR2 are MNHEY and SVGEGT. CDR3 coding DNA: TGTGCCAGCAGGCCCCACCAGGGGATGGGTACTGAAGCTTTCTTT. Amino acid sequence: CASRPHQGMGTEAFF.

This clonotype was detected only a few times. This chain links TRBV6-2 or TRBV6-3 with TRBJ2-7; D may be TRBD1 (6 bases). Germline V gene lookup returns CDR1 MNHEY and CDR2 SVGEGT. The CDR3 has 12 residues. Between the trimmed V and J ends, which lost 10 bases and 2 bases, there was a span of 12 bases. CDR3 protein: CATLGDTYEQYF. The CDR3 region has the DNA TGTGCCACCCTTGGGGACACCTACGAGCAGTACTTC.

Notes on this clonotype: Given a much more abundant clone one base away, this may be a read error. The CDR3 reads CAGSLGLAANQETQYF. The CDR3 coding sequence is TGTGCCGGCAGCCTCGGACTAGCGGCTAACCAAGAGACCCAGTACTTC. The chain joins TRBV3-1 to TRBJ2-5, with 10 bases identical to TRBD2. Germline V gene lookup returns CDR1 LGHDT and CDR2 YNNKEL (reference sequence). The CDR3 covers 16 residues.

The chain employs TRBV20-1 and TRBJ2-2; D is uncertain. Trimming cost V 3 bases and J 3 bases, with 8 bases left between them. Germline CDR1 reads DFQATT; CDR2 reads SNEGSKA (reference sequence). The CDR3 runs to 13 residues. The CDR3 loop reads CSASAPYTGELFF. CDR3 in DNA: TGCAGTGCTAGTGCACCTTACACCGGGGAGCTGTTTTTT.

As concerns this clonotype: One end of the junction is discordant with germline, which a read error may explain. V and J are TRBV19 and TRBJ2-1; D gene ambiguous. Germline V gives CDR1 LNHDA, CDR2 SQIVND (reference sequence). The CDR3 contains 15 residues. CDR3 region: CASSIGRSPYNKQFF. In nucleotides, the CDR3 is TGTGCCAGTAGTATCGGCAGGTCTCCCTACAATAAGCAGTTCTTC.

The chain couples TRBV5-6 to TRBJ1-2; D not resolved. This CDR3 has 11 amino acids. V lost 4 bases to trimming and J lost 5 bases, with 6 bases between them. The germline gives CDR1 SGHDT, CDR2 YYEEEE. In DNA, the CDR3 is TGTGCCAGCAGCATGGGGTATGGCTACACCTTC. The encoded protein is CASSMGYGYTF.

At least ten counts were recorded for this clonotype. The chain carries TRBV11-2 and TRBJ2-7; D possibly uses TRBD1 or TRBD2 (7 bases each). CDR1 SGHAT and CDR2 FQNNGV come from the germline V gene. This CDR3 is built from 12 residues. This CDR3 is CAISRGGDEQYV. DNA of the CDR3: TGTGCTATCTCCAGGGGGGGAGACGAGCAGTACGTC.

This clonotype was observed a handful of times. This chain links TRBV27 with TRBJ1-5, with D possibly matching TRBD1 (6 bases). The CDR3 loop spans 15 amino acids. Trimming shortened V by 8 bases and J by 2 bases, and 16 bases separated the two germline ends. In germline, CDR1 is MNHEY, CDR2 SMNVEV (reference sequence). The CDR3 loop reads CASGDRPRGNQPQHF. CDR3 bases: TGTGCCAGCGGAGACAGGCCCCGGGGCAATCAGCCCCAGCATTTT.

This clonotype was observed at least ten times. This chain connects TRBV27 to TRBJ2-1, with 10 bases lining up with TRBD2. The junction had 8 bases not matched to a gene; V was cut back by 1 base and J by 8 bases. The CDR3 sequence is 16 residues long. Germline CDR1 and CDR2: MNHEY and SMNVEV (reference sequence). Here the CDR3 DNA reads TGTGCCAGCAGTTTATTGTGGGCTAGCGGGAGTCATGAGCAGTTCTTC. Translating it yields CASSLLWASGSHEQFF.

At least ten counts were recorded for this clonotype. This chain links TRBV30 with TRBJ2-1; TRBD1 matches at 8 bases. The CDR3 runs to 13 residues. The V gene's germline CDR1 is GTSNPN and CDR2 SVGIG (reference sequence). Germline trimming cut 8 bases from V and 0 bases from J; bases unmatched to any gene: 3. The CDR3 DNA reads TGTGCCGGGGACAGGCTCTCCTACAATGAGCAGTTCTTC. Amino acid sequence: CAGDRLSYNEQFF.

This clonotype has a count of ten or more. The V call is TRBV19, the J call TRBJ2-1; D may be TRBD1 (5 bases). Germline CDR1 LNHDA, CDR2 SQIVND (reference sequence). Trimming stripped 7 bases from V and 3 bases from J, with 13 bases between. The CDR3 has 14 amino acids. The CDR3 reads CASKGSVGYNEQFF. The DNA for the CDR3 is TGTGCCAGTAAGGGGTCCGTGGGCTACAATGAGCAGTTCTTC. The entire variable domain, with the rest obtained from reference TRBV19 and TRBJ2-1, is as follows: DGGITQSPKYLFRKEGQNVTLSCEQNLNHDAMYWYRQDPGQGLRLIYYSQIVNDFQKGDIAEGYSVSREKKESFPLTVTSAQKNPTAFYLCASKGSVGYNEQFFGPGTRLTVL.

Ten or more counts support this clonotype. The rearrangement links TRBV2 to TRBJ2-1; no firm D call. Germline V gene lookup returns CDR1 SNHLY and CDR2 FYNNEI. V was clipped by 7 bases and J by 7 bases, with 8 bases between them. This CDR3 comprises 11 residues. The CDR3 loop reads CASTVRNEQFF. CDR3 nucleotides: TGTGCCAGCACGGTGAGGAATGAGCAGTTCTTC.

The V call is TRBV19, the J call TRBJ1-2, with TRBD1 matching 11 bases. The J segment lost 5 bases and the V segment lost 2 bases, leaving 7 bases of the junction unmatched. The CDR3 extends over 16 amino acids. CDR1 is LNHDA, CDR2 SQIVND, per germline (reference sequence). CDR3 region: CASSIIRTGGDYGYTF. CDR3 DNA: TGTGCCAGTAGTATAATCCGGACAGGGGGCGATTATGGCTACACCTTC.

The chain combines TRBV19 with TRBJ2-5; the match to TRBD2 covers 8 bases. Germline CDR1 and CDR2: LNHDA and SQIVND (reference sequence). Trimming at V came to 3 bases and at J to 5 bases, leaving 5 bases not matched to a gene. CDR3 length: 14 residues. The CDR3 reads CASSIGRATETQYF. CDR3 in DNA: TGTGCCAGTAGTATCGGGAGGGCCACGGAGACCCAGTACTTC.

This clonotype occurred many times. The V gene is TRBV20-1, the J gene TRBJ2-1; tentative D call: TRBD2 (6 bases). The CDR3 contains 15 residues. The ends were cut back, 2 bases at V and 4 bases at J, with 15 bases in the middle. Germline-derived CDR1 and CDR2 are DFQATT and SNEGSKA (reference sequence). CDR3 protein: CSARLDGSGYNEQFF. In nucleotides, the CDR3 is TGCAGTGCTAGATTGGACGGGAGTGGGTACAATGAGCAGTTCTTC.

The gene calls are TRBV19 and TRBJ1-2; 8 bases agree with TRBD1. V was pared by 3 bases and J by 3 bases, with 3 bases of the junction left unmatched. CDR1 is LNHDA and CDR2 is SQIVND in the germline V gene (reference sequence). This CDR3 spans 14 amino acids. The CDR3 loop is CASSMDREDYGYTF. The CDR3 region has the DNA TGTGCCAGTAGTATGGACAGGGAAGACTATGGCTACACCTTC. The full variable domain, in which reference TRBV19 and TRBJ1-2 provide the parts outside the CDR3, is DGGITQSPKYLFRKEGQNVTLSCEQNLNHDAMYWYRQDPGQGLRLIYYSQIVNDFQKGDIAEGYSVSREKKESFPLTVTSAQKNPTAFYLCASSMDREDYGYTFGSGTRLTVV.

The chain links TRBV20-1 to TRBJ2-7; no firm D call. CDR1 and CDR2 from the germline V gene are DFQATT and SNEGSKA (reference sequence). V lost 5 bases, J lost 7 bases, and 6 bases lay in between. The CDR3 extends over 9 amino acids. For the CDR3, the DNA is TGCAGTGCTGAGGTAGAGCAGTACTTC. Its protein is CSAEVEQYF.

In this sample, this clonotype turned up many times. This chain joins TRBV2 and TRBJ1-6, with D uncertain. Germline V gene sequence: CDR1 SNHLY, CDR2 FYNNEI. The V end was cut by 3 bases, the J end by 9 bases, with 12 bases between. This CDR3 is 14 amino acids long. The CDR3 region has the DNA TGTGCCAGCAGTGAGGCGGGTACGGCTTCACCCCTCCACTTT. It translates to CASSEAGTASPLHF. The variable domain in full, with the rest retrieved from reference TRBV2 and TRBJ1-6, is EPEVTQTPSHQVTQMGQEVILRCVPISNHLYFYWYRQILGQKVEFLVSFYNNEISEKSEIFDDQFSVERPDGSNFTLKIRSTKLEDSAMYFCASSEAGTASPLHFGNGTRLTVT.

The chain carries TRBV12-3 or TRBV12-4 and TRBJ2-1; TRBD2 agrees at 12 bases. Judging by the DNA end, TRBJ2-7 fits better; the J call may be wrong. CDR3 size: 14 residues. The CDR3 spells CASRLAGGGNEQYV. The CDR3 nucleotides read TGTGCCAGCAGGCTAGCGGGAGGGGGCAATGAGCAGTACGTC.

The chain combines TRBV11-2 with TRBJ2-7; possible D gene TRBD2, 6 bases. Germline lookup yields CDR1 SGHAT and CDR2 FQNNGV. V shed 5 bases and J shed 4 bases, with 9 bases lying between them. The CDR3 covers 12 residues. In DNA, the CDR3 is TGTGCCAGCAGCCAGGCGGGATACGAGCAGTACGTC. As protein: CASSQAGYEQYV.

Remarks on this clonotype: A read error may explain this, as a much larger clone is one base away. The chain carries TRBV19 and TRBJ1-1; maybe TRBD1 (6 bases). The V gene lost 4 bases and the J gene lost 3 bases, with 12 bases spanning the gap. Germline lookup yields CDR1 LNHDA and CDR2 SQIVND (reference sequence). The CDR3 extends over 14 amino acids. The CDR3 sequence: CASSTQTGYTEAFF. The DNA for the CDR3 is TGTGCCAGTAGTACCCAAACAGGGTACACTGAAGCTTTCTTT.

This clonotype was picked up many times. The gene calls are TRBV12-3 or TRBV12-4 and TRBJ2-7, with 11 bases lining up with TRBD2. CDR3 size: 16 residues. Trimming cost V 7 bases and J 2 bases; bases outside gene matches: 10. The CDR3 DNA follows: TGTGCCAGCACAATCTCCGGGACTAGCGGAACCTACGAGCAGTACTTC. Protein product: CASTISGTSGTYEQYF.

This clonotype appeared many times. This chain links TRBV20-1 with TRBJ2-3; possible D gene TRBD2, 6 bases. The germline V gene encodes CDR1 DFQATT and CDR2 SNEGSKA (reference sequence). Between the trimmed V and J ends, which lost 3 bases and 1 base, there was a span of 8 bases. CDR3 length equals 13 residues. CDR3 DNA sequence: TGCAGTGCTAGCGGGAGAGGCACAGATACGCAGTATTTT. Protein product: CSASGRGTDTQYF.

The sample holds many counts of this clonotype. This rearrangement joins TRBV30 to TRBJ2-4; 11 positions agree with TRBD2. This CDR3 is 14 amino acids long. The germline CDR1 and CDR2 sequences are GTSNPN and SVGIG (reference sequence). V lost 2 bases to trimming and J lost 7 bases; unmatched junction nucleotides: 4. The CDR3 bases are TGTGCCTGGAGTTTAGCGGGAGGGCAGAACATTCAGTACTTC. Its translation is CAWSLAGGQNIQYF. The full variable domain, its missing parts supplied by reference TRBV30 and TRBJ2-4, is SQTIHQWPATLVQPVGSPLSLECTVEGTSNPNLYWYRQAAGRGLQLLFYSVGIGQISSEVPQNLSASRPQDRQFILSSKKLLLSDSGFYLCAWSLAGGQNIQYFGAGTRLSVL.

The gene calls are TRBV3-1 and TRBJ1-1; 7 bases are a match to TRBD1. Germline V gives CDR1 LGHDT, CDR2 YNNKEL (reference sequence). Unmatched junction bases numbered 5, after V lost 3 bases and J lost 4 bases. This CDR3 region has 14 residues. The CDR3 sequence is CASSQTSGGTEAFF. In nucleotides, the CDR3 is TGTGCCAGCAGCCAGACTTCAGGGGGCACTGAAGCTTTCTTT. The full variable domain, in which reference TRBV3-1 and TRBJ1-1 provide the parts outside the CDR3, is DTAVSQTPKYLVTQMGNDKSIKCEQNLGHDTMYWYKQDSKKFLKIMFSYNNKELIINETVPNRFSPKSPDKAHLNLHINSLELGDSAVYFCASSQTSGGTEAFFGQGTRLTVV.